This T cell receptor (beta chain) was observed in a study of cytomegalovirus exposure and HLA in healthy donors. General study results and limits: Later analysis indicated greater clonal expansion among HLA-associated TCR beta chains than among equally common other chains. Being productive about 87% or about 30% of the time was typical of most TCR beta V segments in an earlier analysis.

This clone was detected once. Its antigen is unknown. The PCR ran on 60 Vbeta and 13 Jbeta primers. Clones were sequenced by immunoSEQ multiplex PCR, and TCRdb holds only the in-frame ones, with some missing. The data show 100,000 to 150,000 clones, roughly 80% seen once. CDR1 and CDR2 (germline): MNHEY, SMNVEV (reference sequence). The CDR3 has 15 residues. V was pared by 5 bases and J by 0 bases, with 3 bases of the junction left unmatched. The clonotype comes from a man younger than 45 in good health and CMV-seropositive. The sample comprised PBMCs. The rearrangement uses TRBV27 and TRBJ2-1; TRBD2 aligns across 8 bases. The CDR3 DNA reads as TGTGCCAGCAGTATAGCGGGGAGCTCCTACAATGAGCAGTTCTTC. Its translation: CASSIAGSSYNEQFF.